The clone carrying this TCR beta chain was counted only a few times. Trimming left V 3 bases short and J 3 bases short, with 11 bases between. This CDR3 has 14 residues. Germline-derived CDR1 and CDR2 are SGHTA and FQGNSA. This specimen belongs to a study of blood T cell repertoires in COVID-19. Authors' processing steps: Researchers report that nucleated cell counts were estimated from reference gene primer amplification. Produced via immunoSEQ multiplex PCR; TCRdb's table is partial and in-frame only. V and J calls and clone size are given by that table; D and trimming were obtained from the DNA. The data contain 300,000 to 400,000 clones, 65% to 85% of them singletons.

Sequences were obtained from peripheral blood. The gene calls are TRBV7-2 and TRBJ1-1; tentative D call: TRBD1 (5 bases). The source of this sequence is a man aged 30-40 years with active or convalescent COVID-19. The CDR3 coding sequence is TGTGCCAGCAGCTTGTTCAGGGAGGACACTGAAGCTTTCTTT. Residues: CASSLFREDTEAFF.